This T cell receptor (beta chain) derives from a study of cytomegalovirus exposure and HLA in healthy donors. Overall study results and limits: High sensitivity and specificity were reportedly achieved when the classifier diagnosed cytomegalovirus status. Later analysis identified a missense DCLRE1C variant that was linked to TCR beta V- and J-gene trimming. A further, later analysis showed that HLA-associated TCR beta chains (compared with equally common others) were more clonally expanded.

This clone was observed a handful of times. The target antigen is unknown. The study ran its PCR with 60 Vbeta and 13 Jbeta primers. Repertoires were generated with immunoSEQ multiplex PCR, while TCRdb's copy carries only in-frame clones and drops some. The sample has about 160,000 clones, roughly 79% seen once. The sample taken for sequencing was PBMCs. This receptor was identified in a woman aged 45-59 years in good health and CMV-seronegative.

The CDR3 is CASSEQGLTSYEQYF. The CDR3 DNA reads as TGTGCCAGCAGTGAACAAGGACTTACCTCCTACGAGCAGTACTTC. The J gene is TRBJ2-7, the V gene TRBV6-1; D possibly corresponds to TRBD2 (5 bases). This CDR3 is 15 amino acids long. Germline CDR1 MNHNS, CDR2 SASEGT. Trimming left V 2 bases short and J 0 bases short, with 11 bases between.